This T cell receptor beta chain was captured by sequencing in a study of blood T cell repertoires in COVID-19. Overall study: Sites in the United States, Italy and Spain provided acute and convalescent COVID-19 samples. PBMCs, B-cell-depleted T cells, or T cells provided the cDNA or gDNA that made up the material.

The germline gives CDR1 GTSNPN, CDR2 SVGIG (reference sequence). Trimming took 5 bases from V and 7 from J; bases not matched to a gene: 6. This CDR3 contains 13 residues. Original data processing: Estimation of nucleated cell counts relied on the amplification of reference gene primers. Clones were read by immunoSEQ multiplex PCR, and TCRdb kept only the in-frame ones, dropping some. V, J and clone size were drawn from that table, and D and trimming were deduced from the DNA. Of roughly 49,000 clones detected, 68% appear once; the ten largest clones hold around 10%. The rearrangement joins TRBV30 to TRBJ2-7; 12 bases are shared with TRBD1. Sequenced: peripheral blood. The TCR was taken from a woman in her seventies with acute or convalescent COVID-19. CDR3 DNA sequence: TGTGCCTGGGAGGGACAGGGGGCGCGGGAGCAGTACTTC. Its protein product is CAWEGQGAREQYF.